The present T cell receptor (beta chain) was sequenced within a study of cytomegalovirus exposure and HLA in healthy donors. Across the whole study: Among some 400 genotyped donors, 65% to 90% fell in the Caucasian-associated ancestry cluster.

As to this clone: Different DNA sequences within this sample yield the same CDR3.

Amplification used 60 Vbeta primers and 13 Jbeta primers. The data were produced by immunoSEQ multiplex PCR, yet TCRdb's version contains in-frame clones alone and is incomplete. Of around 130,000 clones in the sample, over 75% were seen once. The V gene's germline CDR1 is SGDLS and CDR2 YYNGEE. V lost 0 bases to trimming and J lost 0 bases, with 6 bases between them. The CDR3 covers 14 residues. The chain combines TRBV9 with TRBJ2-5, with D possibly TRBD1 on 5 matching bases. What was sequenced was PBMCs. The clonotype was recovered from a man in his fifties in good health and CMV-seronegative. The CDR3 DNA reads TGTGCCAGCAGCGTAGGGGGCAACCAAGAGACCCAGTACTTC. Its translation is CASSVGGNQETQYF.